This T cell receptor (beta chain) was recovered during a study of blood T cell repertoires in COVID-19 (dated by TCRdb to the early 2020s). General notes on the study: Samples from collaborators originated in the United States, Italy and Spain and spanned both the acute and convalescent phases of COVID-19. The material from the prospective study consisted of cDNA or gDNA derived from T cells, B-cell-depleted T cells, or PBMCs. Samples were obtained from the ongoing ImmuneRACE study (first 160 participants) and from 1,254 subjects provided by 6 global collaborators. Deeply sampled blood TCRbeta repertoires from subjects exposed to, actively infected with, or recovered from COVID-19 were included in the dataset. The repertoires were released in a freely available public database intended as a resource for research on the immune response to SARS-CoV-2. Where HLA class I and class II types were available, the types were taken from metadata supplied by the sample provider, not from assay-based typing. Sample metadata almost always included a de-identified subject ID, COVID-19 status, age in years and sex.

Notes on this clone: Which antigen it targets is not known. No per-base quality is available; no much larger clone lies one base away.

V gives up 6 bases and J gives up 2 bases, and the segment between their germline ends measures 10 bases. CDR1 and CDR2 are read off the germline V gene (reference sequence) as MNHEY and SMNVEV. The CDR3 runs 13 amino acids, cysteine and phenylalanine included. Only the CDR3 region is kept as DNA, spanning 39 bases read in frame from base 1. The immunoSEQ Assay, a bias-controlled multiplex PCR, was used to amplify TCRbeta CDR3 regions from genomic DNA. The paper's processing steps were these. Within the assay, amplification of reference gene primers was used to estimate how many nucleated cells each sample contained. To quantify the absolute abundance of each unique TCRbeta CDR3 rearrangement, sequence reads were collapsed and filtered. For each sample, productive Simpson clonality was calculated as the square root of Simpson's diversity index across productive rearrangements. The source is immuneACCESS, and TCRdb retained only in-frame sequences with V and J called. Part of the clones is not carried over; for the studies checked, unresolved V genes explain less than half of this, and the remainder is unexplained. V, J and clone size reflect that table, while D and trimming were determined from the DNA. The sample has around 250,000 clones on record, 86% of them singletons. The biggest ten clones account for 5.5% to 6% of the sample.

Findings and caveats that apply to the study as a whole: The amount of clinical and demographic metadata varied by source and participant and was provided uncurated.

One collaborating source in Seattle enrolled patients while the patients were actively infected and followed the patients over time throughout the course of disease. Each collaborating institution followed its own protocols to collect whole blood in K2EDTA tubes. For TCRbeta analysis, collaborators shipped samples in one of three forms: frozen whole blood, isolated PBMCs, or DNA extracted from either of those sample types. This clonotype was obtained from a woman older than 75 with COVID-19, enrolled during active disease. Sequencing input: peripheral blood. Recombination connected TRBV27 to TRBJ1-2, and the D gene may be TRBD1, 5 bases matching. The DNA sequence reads TGTGCCAGCAGCCGCGACAGAAACTATGGCTACACCTTC. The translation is CASSRDRNYGYTF.